This T cell receptor (beta chain) was sequenced for a study of cytomegalovirus exposure and HLA in healthy donors. Study outcomes and limitations: Fewer N-insertions than the approximately 700-donor mean were reportedly shown by an Asian-associated ancestry cluster in a later analysis. Only CMV serostatus was available as immune exposure information.

The CDR3 is made up of 12 amino acids. Germline V CDR1 and CDR2: SQVTM, ANQGSEA. Trimming cost V 6 bases and J 2 bases, with 11 bases left between them. Note on this clone: The antigen is undetermined.

This PCR relied on a set of 60 Vbeta primers and 13 Jbeta primers. Assay: immunoSEQ multiplex PCR; the TCRdb copy retains only in-frame clones and omits some. This table holds around 150,000 clones, roughly four fifths found once. The sequence came from a human donor in good health. Source material: PBMCs. The V call is TRBV29-1, the J call TRBJ2-7, with a tentative D call TRBD1 (6 bases). CDR3 in DNA: TGCAGCGTCACCCAGGGGCCCTACGAGCAGTACTTC. This gives the protein CSVTQGPYEQYF.